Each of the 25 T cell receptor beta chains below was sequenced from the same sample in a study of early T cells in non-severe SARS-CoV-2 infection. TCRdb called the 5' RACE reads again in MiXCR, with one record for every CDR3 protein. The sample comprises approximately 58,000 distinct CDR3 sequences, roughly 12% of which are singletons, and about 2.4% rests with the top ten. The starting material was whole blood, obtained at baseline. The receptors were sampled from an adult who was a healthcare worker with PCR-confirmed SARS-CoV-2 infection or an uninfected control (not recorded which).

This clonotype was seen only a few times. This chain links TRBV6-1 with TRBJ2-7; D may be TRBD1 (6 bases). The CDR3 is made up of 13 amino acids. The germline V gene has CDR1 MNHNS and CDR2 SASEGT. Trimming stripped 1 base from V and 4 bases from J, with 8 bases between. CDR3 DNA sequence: TGTGCCAGCAGTGAAGGGACAGCTTACGAGCAGTACTTC. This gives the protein CASSEGTAYEQYF.

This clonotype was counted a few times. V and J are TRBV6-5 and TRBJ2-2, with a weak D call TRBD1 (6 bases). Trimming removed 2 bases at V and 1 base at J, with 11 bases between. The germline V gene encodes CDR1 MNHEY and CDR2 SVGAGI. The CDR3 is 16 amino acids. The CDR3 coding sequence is TGTGCCAGCAGTTACCAACAGGGCGGGAACACCGGGGAGCTGTTTTTT. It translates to CASSYQQGGNTGELFF.

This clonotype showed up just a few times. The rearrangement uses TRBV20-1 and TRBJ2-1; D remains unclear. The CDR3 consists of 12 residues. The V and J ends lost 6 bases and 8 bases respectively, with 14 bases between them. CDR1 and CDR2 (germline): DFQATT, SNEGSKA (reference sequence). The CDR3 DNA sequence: TGCAGTGCCCCAGAACTGATGTATGAGCAGTTCTTC. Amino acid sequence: CSAPELMYEQFF.

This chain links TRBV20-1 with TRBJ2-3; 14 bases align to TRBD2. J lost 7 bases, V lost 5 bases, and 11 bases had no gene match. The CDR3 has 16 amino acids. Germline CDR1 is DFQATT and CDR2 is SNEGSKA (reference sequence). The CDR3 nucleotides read TGCAGTGCTCGAAGACTAGCGGGAGGGTCCTCAAATACGCAGTATTTT. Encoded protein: CSARRLAGGSSNTQYF.

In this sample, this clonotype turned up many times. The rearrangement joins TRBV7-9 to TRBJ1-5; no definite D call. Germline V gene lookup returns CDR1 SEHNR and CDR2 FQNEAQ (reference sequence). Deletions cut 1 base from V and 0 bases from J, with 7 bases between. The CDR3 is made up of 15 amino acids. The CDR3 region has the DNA TGTGCCAGCAGCTTAGATGGGCATAGCAATCAGCCCCAGCATTTT. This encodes CASSLDGHSNQPQHF.

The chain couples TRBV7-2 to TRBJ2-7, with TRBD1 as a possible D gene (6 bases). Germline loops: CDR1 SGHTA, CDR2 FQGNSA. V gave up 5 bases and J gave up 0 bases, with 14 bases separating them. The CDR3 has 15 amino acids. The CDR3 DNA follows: TGTGCCAGCAGCCAGTCGTCAGGGGACTCCTACGAGCAGTACTTC. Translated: CASSQSSGDSYEQYF. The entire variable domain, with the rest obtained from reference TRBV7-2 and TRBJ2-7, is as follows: GAGVSQSPSNKVTEKGKDVELRCDPISGHTALYWYRQSLGQGLEFLIYFQGNSAPDKSGLPSDRFSAERTGGSVSTLTIQRTQQEDSAVYLCASSQSSGDSYEQYFGPGTRLTVT.

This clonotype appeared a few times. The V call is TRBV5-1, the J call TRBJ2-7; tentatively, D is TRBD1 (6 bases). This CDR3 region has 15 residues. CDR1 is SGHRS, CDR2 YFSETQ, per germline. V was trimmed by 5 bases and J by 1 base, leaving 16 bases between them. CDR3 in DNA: TGCGCCAGCAGGCGGACAGCCGCGGCGTCCTACGAGCAGTACTTC. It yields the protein CASRRTAAASYEQYF.

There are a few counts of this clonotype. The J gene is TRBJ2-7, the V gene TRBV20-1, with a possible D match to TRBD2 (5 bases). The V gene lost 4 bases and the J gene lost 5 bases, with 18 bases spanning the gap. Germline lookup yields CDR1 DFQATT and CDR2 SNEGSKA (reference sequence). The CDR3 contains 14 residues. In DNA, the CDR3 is TGCAGTGCTATAAGAGGACTCACCCAAAACGAGCAGTACTTC. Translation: CSAIRGLTQNEQYF.

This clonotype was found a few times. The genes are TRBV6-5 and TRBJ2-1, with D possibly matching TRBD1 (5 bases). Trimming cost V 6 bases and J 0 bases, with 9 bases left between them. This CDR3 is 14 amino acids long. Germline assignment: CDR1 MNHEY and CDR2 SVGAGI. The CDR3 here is CASRKGYSYNEQFF. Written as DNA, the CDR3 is TGTGCCAGCAGGAAGGGGTACTCCTACAATGAGCAGTTCTTC.

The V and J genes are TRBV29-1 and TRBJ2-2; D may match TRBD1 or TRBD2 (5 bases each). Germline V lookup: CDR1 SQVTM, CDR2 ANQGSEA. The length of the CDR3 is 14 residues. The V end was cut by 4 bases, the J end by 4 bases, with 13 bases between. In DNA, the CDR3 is TGCAGCGTTGTTTGGGGGAGTATCACCGGGGAGCTGTTTTTT. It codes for CSVVWGSITGELFF.

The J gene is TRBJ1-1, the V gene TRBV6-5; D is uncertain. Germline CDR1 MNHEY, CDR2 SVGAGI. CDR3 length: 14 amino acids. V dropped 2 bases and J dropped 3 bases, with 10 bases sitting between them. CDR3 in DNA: TGTGCCAGCAGTTACGGTGGGCGGCACACTGAAGCTTTCTTT. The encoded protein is CASSYGGRHTEAFF.

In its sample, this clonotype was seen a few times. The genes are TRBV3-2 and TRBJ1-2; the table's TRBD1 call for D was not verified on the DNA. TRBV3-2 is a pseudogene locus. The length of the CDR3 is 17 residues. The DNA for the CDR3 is TGTGCCAGCAGCCAACCCGAATTGAGGGGAAACAACTATGGCTACACCTTC. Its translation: CASSQPELRGNNYGYTF.

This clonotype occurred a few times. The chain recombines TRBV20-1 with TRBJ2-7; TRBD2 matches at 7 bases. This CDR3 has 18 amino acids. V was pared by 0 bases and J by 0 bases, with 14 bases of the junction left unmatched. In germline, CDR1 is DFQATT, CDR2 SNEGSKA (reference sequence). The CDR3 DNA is TGCAGTGCTAGAGATTTCGGGAGGCAGGCCTCTTTCTCCTACGAGCAGTACTTC. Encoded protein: CSARDFGRQASFSYEQYF.

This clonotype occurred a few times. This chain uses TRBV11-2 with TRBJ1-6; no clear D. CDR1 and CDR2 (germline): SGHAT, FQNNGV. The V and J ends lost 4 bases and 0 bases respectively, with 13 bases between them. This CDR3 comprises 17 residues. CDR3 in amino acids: CASSSVGSSSYNSPLHF. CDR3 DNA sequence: TGTGCCAGCAGCTCGGTGGGCAGTTCCTCCTATAATTCACCCCTCCACTTT.

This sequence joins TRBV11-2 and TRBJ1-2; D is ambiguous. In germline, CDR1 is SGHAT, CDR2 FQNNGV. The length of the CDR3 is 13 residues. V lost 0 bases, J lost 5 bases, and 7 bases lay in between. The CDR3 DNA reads TGTGCCAGCAGCTTAGAGGGAAGATATGGCTACACCTTC. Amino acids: CASSLEGRYGYTF.

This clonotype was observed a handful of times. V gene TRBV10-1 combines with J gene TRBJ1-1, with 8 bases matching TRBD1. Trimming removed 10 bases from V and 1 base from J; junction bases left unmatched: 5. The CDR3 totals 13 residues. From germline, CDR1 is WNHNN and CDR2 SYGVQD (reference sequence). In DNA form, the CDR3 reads TGCGCCACCACCGGGACAGGGAACACTGAAGCTTTCTTT. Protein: CATTGTGNTEAFF.

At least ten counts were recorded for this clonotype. The CDR3: CASISGTRRDTQYF. CDR3 DNA sequence: TGCGCCAGCATCTCCGGGACTCGACGGGATACGCAGTATTTT. This rearrangement joins TRBV10-2 to TRBJ2-3, with a tentative D call TRBD2 (6 bases). CDR1 is WSHSY, CDR2 SAAADI, per germline. V was shortened by 7 bases and J by 6 bases, with 17 bases between the two germline ends. The CDR3 is 14 amino acids.

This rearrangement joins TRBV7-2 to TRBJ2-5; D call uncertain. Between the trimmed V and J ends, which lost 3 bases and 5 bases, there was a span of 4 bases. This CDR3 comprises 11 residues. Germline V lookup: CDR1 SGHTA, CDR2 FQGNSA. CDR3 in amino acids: CASSFMETQYF. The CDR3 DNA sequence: TGTGCCAGCAGCTTTATGGAGACCCAGTACTTC.

CDR3 residues: CASSTPQGSRYTF. Here the CDR3 DNA reads TGTGCCAGCAGTACCCCCCAGGGAAGTAGGTACACCTTC. The chain links TRBV28 to TRBJ1-2; maybe TRBD1 (5 bases). V dropped 5 bases and J dropped 11 bases, with 18 bases sitting between them. Germline CDR1 and CDR2: MDHEN and SYDVKM. The CDR3 extends over 13 amino acids.

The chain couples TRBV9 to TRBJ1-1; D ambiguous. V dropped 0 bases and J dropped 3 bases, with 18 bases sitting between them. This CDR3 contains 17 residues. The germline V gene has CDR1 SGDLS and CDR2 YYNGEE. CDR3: CASSVAVRASADTEAFF. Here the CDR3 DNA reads TGTGCCAGCAGCGTAGCTGTGAGGGCGTCTGCGGACACTGAAGCTTTCTTT.

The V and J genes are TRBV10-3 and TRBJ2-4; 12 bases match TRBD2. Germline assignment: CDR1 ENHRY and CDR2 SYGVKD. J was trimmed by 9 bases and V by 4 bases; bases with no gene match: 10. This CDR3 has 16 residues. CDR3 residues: CAISGASGRAYGIQYF. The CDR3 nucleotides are TGTGCCATCAGTGGAGCTAGCGGGAGGGCCTACGGCATTCAGTACTTC.

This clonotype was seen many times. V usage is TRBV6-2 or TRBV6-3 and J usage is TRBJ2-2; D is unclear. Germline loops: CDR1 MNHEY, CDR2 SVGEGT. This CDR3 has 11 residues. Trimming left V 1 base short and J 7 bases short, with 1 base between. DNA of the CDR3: TGTGCCAGCAGTTACTTCGGGGAGCTGTTTTTT. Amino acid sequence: CASSYFGELFF.

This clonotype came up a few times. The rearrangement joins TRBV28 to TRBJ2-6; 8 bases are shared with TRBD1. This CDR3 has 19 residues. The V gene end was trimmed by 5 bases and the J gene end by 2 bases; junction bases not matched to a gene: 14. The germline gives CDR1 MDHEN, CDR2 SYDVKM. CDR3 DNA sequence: TGTGCCAGCAGTCCGTGGGCGGCAGGGGGCGCGACTGGGGCCAACGTCCTGACTTTC. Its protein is CASSPWAAGGATGANVLTF. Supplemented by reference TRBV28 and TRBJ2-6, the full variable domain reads DVKVTQSSRYLVKRTGEKVFLECVQDMDHENMFWYRQDPGLGLRLIYFSYDVKMKEKGDIPEGYSVSREKKERFSLILESASTNQTSMYLCASSPWAAGGATGANVLTFGAGSRLTVL.

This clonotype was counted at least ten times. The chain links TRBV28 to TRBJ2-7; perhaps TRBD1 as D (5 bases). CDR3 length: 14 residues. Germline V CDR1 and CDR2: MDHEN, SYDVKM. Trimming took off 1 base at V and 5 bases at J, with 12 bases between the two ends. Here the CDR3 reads CASSLSQGRNEQYF. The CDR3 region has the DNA TGTGCCAGCAGTTTATCGCAGGGTAGAAACGAGCAGTACTTC.

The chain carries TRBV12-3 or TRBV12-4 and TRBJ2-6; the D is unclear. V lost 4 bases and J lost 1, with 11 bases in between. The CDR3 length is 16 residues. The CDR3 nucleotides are TGTGCCAGCAGTTCCCCCGCCAGGTCTGGGGCCAACGTCCTGACTTTC. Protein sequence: CASSSPARSGANVLTF.